The rows below give T cell receptor beta chains drawn from one sample of a study of cytomegalovirus exposure and HLA in healthy donors. TCRdb's copy holds only in-frame clones and misses some; the assay was immunoSEQ multiplex PCR. Counted here are 95,000 to 100,000 clones, around 72% occurring once; the ten biggest clones make up roughly 1.8%. The sequenced sample was PBMCs. Receptor source: a male donor in good health and CMV-seronegative. The CDR3 runs from the conserved cysteine through the conserved F or W. D genes are given only for firm matches. The size entry is marked missing in some rows and otherwise reads once, few, many or a size class.

D gene: .
CDR3 length: 13
V gene: TRBV6-1
clone size: .
J gene: TRBJ2-1
CDR3 DNA: TGTGCCAGCAACCCGACAGGCCTTAATGAGCAGTTCTTC
CDR3 protein: CASNPTGLNEQFF

D gene: .
CDR3 length: 14
V gene: TRBV5-4
clone size: .
J gene: TRBJ2-1
CDR3 DNA: TGTGCCAGCAGCCCCCCTCCGGGGTTGAATGAGCAGTTCTTC
CDR3 protein: CASSPPPGLNEQFF

D gene: TRBD2
CDR3 length: 16
V gene: TRBV6-5
clone size: once
J gene: TRBJ2-1
CDR3 DNA: TGTGCCAGCAGTTACACGGCTAGCGGGAGTGACAATGAGCAGTTCTTC
CDR3 protein: CASSYTASGSDNEQFF

D gene: TRBD1
CDR3 length: 14
V gene: TRBV9
clone size: .
J gene: TRBJ2-7
CDR3 DNA: TGTGCCAGCAGCGCCCAGGACAGGTACTACGAGCAGTACTTC
CDR3 protein: CASSAQDRYYEQYF

D gene: TRBD2
CDR3 length: 16
V gene: TRBV6-1
clone size: .
J gene: TRBJ2-1
CDR3 DNA: TGTGCCAGCAGTGAGGGACTAGCGGGAGTTTCTGTCGTACAGTTCTTC
CDR3 protein: CASSEGLAGVSVVQFF

D gene: TRBD1
CDR3 length: 14
V gene: TRBV5-4
clone size: .
J gene: TRBJ2-2
CDR3 DNA: TGTGCCAGCAGCCGGGACAGGGGGCCCGGGGAGCTGTTTTTT
CDR3 protein: CASSRDRGPGELFF

D gene: .
CDR3 length: 13
V gene: TRBV9
clone size: .
J gene: TRBJ2-2
CDR3 DNA: TGTGCCAGCAGCGTAGCGGGAATCGGGGAGCTGTTTTTT
CDR3 protein: CASSVAGIGELFF

D gene: TRBD1
CDR3 length: 15
V gene: TRBV9
clone size: .
J gene: TRBJ2-7
CDR3 DNA: TGTGCCAGCAGCCTAAACCCCGACAGGGGATACGAGCAGTACTTC
CDR3 protein: CASSLNPDRGYEQYF

D gene: .
CDR3 length: 13
V gene: TRBV18
clone size: .
J gene: TRBJ2-3
CDR3 DNA: TGTGCCAGCTCCCTCGGAGGGGCGAATACGCAGTATTTT
CDR3 protein: CASSLGGANTQYF

D gene: .
CDR3 length: 14
V gene: TRBV5-6
clone size: .
J gene: TRBJ2-7
CDR3 DNA: TGTGCCAGCAGCTTGGCCAACAGCCACTACGAGCAGTACTTC
CDR3 protein: CASSLANSHYEQYF

D gene: .
CDR3 length: 13
V gene: TRBV9
clone size: .
J gene: TRBJ1-1
CDR3 DNA: TGTGCCAGCAGCGTAGAAGGAGCCACTGAAGCTTTCTTT
CDR3 protein: CASSVEGATEAFF